A single sample is the source of the 14 T cell receptor beta chains below, sequenced in a study of neurological immune-mediated disorders. MiXCR was run by TCRdb on the 5' RACE reads, yielding one entry per CDR3 protein. The profile shows over 20,000 distinct CDR3 sequences, about 9.4% of them singletons. Sequenced sample: PBMCs. The receptors were gathered from a woman in her fifties or sixties with HTLV-1-associated myelopathy (HAM/TSP).

At least ten counts were recorded for this clonotype. This chain uses TRBV20-1 with TRBJ2-7; no reliable D call. CDR1 is DFQATT and CDR2 is SNEGSKA in the germline V gene (reference sequence). This CDR3 is built from 16 residues. V shed 1 base and J shed 0 bases, with 16 bases lying between them. The CDR3 protein is CSARVGSRKSSYEQYF. The CDR3 DNA sequence: TGCAGTGCTAGAGTAGGAAGCAGGAAGAGCTCCTACGAGCAGTACTTC.

In its sample, this clonotype is medium-sized. The chain is built from TRBV5-1 and TRBJ2-1; D is ambiguous. V shed 4 bases and J shed 7 bases, with 15 bases lying between them. Germline V CDR1 and CDR2: SGHRS, YFSETQ. The CDR3 totals 14 residues. The CDR3 loop is CASSPDWVKNEQFF. CDR3 nucleotide sequence: TGCGCCAGCAGCCCAGACTGGGTGAAAAATGAGCAGTTCTTC.

This clonotype was detected a few times. The chain uses TRBV19 and TRBJ2-3; TRBD1 agrees at 10 bases. V lost 9 bases and J lost 1; bases outside the gene matches: 1. Per the germline V gene, CDR1 is LNHDA and CDR2 is SQIVND (reference sequence). The CDR3 covers 13 residues. CDR3 sequence: CASGQGGTDTQYF. In DNA form, the CDR3 reads TGTGCCAGCGGACAGGGGGGCACAGATACGCAGTATTTT.

This clonotype was counted at least ten times. CDR3 protein: CSASVLSYGYTF. CDR3 in DNA: TGCAGTGCTAGTGTATTGTCGTATGGCTACACCTTC. This chain joins TRBV20-1 and TRBJ1-2; D remains unclear. The CDR3 runs to 12 residues. Deletions cut 3 bases from V and 5 bases from J, with 10 bases between. Germline lookup yields CDR1 DFQATT and CDR2 SNEGSKA (reference sequence).

In this sample, this clonotype turned up many times. Relative to the germline gene, one junction end is altered; a read error may explain this. The chain uses TRBV7-2 and TRBJ1-1; weak D call: TRBD1 (5 bases). Germline V gene data show CDR1 as SGHTA and CDR2 as FQGNSA. There are 15 residues in the CDR3. CDR3: CANSLVVGGGTEAFF. The CDR3 DNA follows: TGTGCCAACAGCTTAGTTGTGGGTGGGGGCACTGAAGCTTTCTTT.

The CDR3 sequence: CSARNLDGPDTQYF. The CDR3 DNA follows: TGCAGTGCTAGAAATCTCGACGGGCCAGATACGCAGTATTTT. The chain is built from TRBV20-1 and TRBJ2-3; D uncertain. CDR1 is DFQATT and CDR2 is SNEGSKA in the germline V gene (reference sequence). With 2 bases removed from V and 4 bases from J, the gap between germline ends came to 13 bases. CDR3 length: 14 amino acids.

This clonotype has at least ten counts. The rearrangement joins TRBV20-1 to TRBJ2-7; TRBD2 agrees at 8 bases. In germline, CDR1 is DFQATT, CDR2 SNEGSKA (reference sequence). Losses at the gene ends were 4 bases for V and 3 bases for J; bases not matched to a gene: 5. This CDR3 comprises 13 residues. The CDR3 region is CSAIQLAVYEQYF. In nucleotides, the CDR3 is TGCAGTGCTATACAACTAGCGGTCTACGAGCAGTACTTC.

This clonotype has a count of ten or more. The chain combines TRBV5-1 with TRBJ2-7; possible D gene TRBD2, 7 bases. Deletions cut 1 base from V and 6 bases from J, with 17 bases between. CDR1 and CDR2 (germline): SGHRS, YFSETQ. This CDR3 is 15 amino acids long. Here the CDR3 reads CASSLRGGTSGEQYF. The CDR3 nucleotides are TGCGCCAGCAGCTTGAGGGGGGGGACCTCGGGCGAGCAGTACTTC. The full variable domain, its missing parts supplied by reference TRBV5-1 and TRBJ2-7, is KAGVTQTPRYLIKTRGQQVTLSCSPISGHRSVSWYQQTPGQGLQFLFEYFSETQRNKGNFPGRFSGRQFSNSRSEMNVSTLELGDSALYLCASSLRGGTSGEQYFGPGTRLTVT.

The chain joins TRBV20-1 to TRBJ2-3, with TRBD2 matching over 12 bases. This CDR3 is 15 amino acids long. Germline CDR1 reads DFQATT; CDR2 reads SNEGSKA (reference sequence). CDR3 amino acids: CKRLPSGGDTDTQYF. The CDR3 region has the DNA TGCAAAAGACTTCCTAGCGGGGGGGACACAGATACGCAGTATTTT.

In the case of this clonotype: The germline gene is not matched at one end of the junction; a read error may be the cause. This chain connects TRBV6-8 to TRBJ2-7; D may be TRBD1 (5 bases). Germline V lookup: CDR1 MNHGY, CDR2 SAAAGT. This CDR3 contains 13 residues. CDR3 DNA sequence: TGTGCCAGCAATTACAGGAAACACTACGAGCAGTACTTC. Translated, it gives CASNYRKHYEQYF.

By frequency in the sample, this clonotype is medium-sized. The chain recombines TRBV11-2 with TRBJ1-3; no clear D gene. Germline V gives CDR1 SGHAT, CDR2 FQNNGV. The germline V and J ends were trimmed by 5 bases and 0 bases, with 8 bases remaining between them. The CDR3 has 14 amino acids. The DNA for the CDR3 is TGTGCCAGCAGCGCAGGATACTCTGGAAACACCATATATTTT. It specifies CASSAGYSGNTIYF.

In its sample, this clonotype was seen many times. This sequence joins TRBV20-1 and TRBJ2-7, with TRBD1 matching 8 bases. Germline CDR1 DFQATT, CDR2 SNEGSKA (reference sequence). V lost 6 bases, J lost 1 base, and 8 bases stayed unmatched. This CDR3 has 14 amino acids. Here the CDR3 reads CSALTGEGSYEQYF. The CDR3 nucleotides are TGCAGTGCCCTGACAGGGGAAGGGTCCTACGAGCAGTACTTC.

There are many counts of this clonotype. The rearrangement uses TRBV5-1 and TRBJ2-5, with TRBD2 matching 7 bases. This CDR3 spans 15 amino acids. CDR1 and CDR2 (germline): SGHRS, YFSETQ. V dropped 7 bases and J dropped 5; count of bases not matched to a gene: 14. The CDR3 loop reads CASSPSSGTIETQYF. DNA for the CDR3: TGCGCCAGCTCTCCCTCTAGCGGCACTATTGAGACCCAGTACTTC.

This clonotype was observed many times. The V gene is TRBV5-1, the J gene TRBJ2-7, with 7 positions matching TRBD2. The CDR3 is made up of 16 amino acids. The V segment lost 2 bases and the J segment 3 bases; nucleotides outside the gene matches: 11. CDR1 and CDR2 from the germline V gene are SGHRS and YFSETQ. The chain's CDR3 is CASSFSGGGRFYEQYF. Here the CDR3 DNA reads TGCGCCAGCAGCTTTAGTGGCGGGGGAAGATTCTACGAGCAGTACTTC.